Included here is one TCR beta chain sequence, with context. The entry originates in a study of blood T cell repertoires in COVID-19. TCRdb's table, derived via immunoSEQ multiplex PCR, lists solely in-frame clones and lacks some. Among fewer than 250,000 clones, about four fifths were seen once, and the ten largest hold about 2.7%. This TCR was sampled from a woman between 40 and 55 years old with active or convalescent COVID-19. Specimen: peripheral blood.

The CDR3 coding sequence is TGTGCCAGCAGCGTAGATGGGGGCGGCACTGAAGCTTTCTTT. Residues: CASSVDGGGTEAFF. The rearrangement links TRBV9 to TRBJ1-1, with TRBD1 as a possible D gene (6 bases). Germline V gene lookup returns CDR1 SGDLS and CDR2 YYNGEE. This CDR3 region has 14 residues. The V gene lost 0 bases and the J gene lost 4 bases, with 10 bases spanning the gap.